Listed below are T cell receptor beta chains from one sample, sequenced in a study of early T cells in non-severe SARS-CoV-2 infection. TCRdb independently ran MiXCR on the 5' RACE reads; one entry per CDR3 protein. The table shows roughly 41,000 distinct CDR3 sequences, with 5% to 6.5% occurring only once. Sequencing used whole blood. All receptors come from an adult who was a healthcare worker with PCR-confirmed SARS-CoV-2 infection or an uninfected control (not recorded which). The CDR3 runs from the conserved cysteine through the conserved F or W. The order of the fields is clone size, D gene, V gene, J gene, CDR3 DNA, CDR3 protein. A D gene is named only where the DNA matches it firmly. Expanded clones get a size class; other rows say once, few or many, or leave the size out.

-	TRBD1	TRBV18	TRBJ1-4	TGTGCCAGCTCACCAAACAGGGGAAATGAAAAACTGTTTTTT	CASSPNRGNEKLFF
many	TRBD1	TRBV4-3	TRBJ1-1	TGCGCCAGCAGTGTAGACAGGGAACTGCCTGAAGCTTTCTTT	CASSVDRELPEAFF
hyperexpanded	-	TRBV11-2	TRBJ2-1	TGTGCCAGCAGCGAATACAATGAGCAGTTCTTC	CASSEYNEQFF
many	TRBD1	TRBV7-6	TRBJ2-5	TGTGCCAGCAGTTCGAGCCACTTCGGGACAGGGAGGGGTGAGACCCAGTACTTC	CASSSSHFGTGRGETQYF
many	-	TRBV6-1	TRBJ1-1	TGTGCCAGCGGAGGGGCGGCAGCTTTCTTT	CASGGAAAFF
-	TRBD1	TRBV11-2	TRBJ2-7	TGTGCCAGCAGCTTAGAAGGGACAGGGGGCGACGAGCAGTACTTC	CASSLEGTGGDEQYF
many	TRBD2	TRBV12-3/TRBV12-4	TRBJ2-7	TGTGCCAGCAGGCCAACTAGCGCTAACCCCTCCTACGAGCAGTACTTC	CASRPTSANPSYEQYF
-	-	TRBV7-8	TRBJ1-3	TGTGCCAGCAGCTTAGGGCAGGTCTCTGGAAACACCATATATTTT	CASSLGQVSGNTIYF
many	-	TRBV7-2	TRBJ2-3	TGTGCCAGCAGCTTAGTTCAGGGGACAGATACGCAGTATTTT	CASSLVQGTDTQYF
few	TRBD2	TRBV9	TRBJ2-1	TGTGCCAGCAGCTTCCAGGGGCTAGCGGGAAACAATGAGCAGTTCTTC	CASSFQGLAGNNEQFF
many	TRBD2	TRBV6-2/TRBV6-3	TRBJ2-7	TGTGCCAGCACCCGTCAACCGGGACTAGCGGGAGGGCCGTACGAGCAGTACTTC	CASTRQPGLAGGPYEQYF
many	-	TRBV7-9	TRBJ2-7	TGTGCCAGCAGCTCTCCGGGACGCGAGATCTACGAGCAGTACTTC	CASSSPGREIYEQYF
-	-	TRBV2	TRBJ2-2	TGTGCCAGCAGCTACAGGGAGCCCCTGAACACCGGGGAGCTGTTTTTT	CASSYREPLNTGELFF
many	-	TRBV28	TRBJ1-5	TGTGCCACCAAGGTACTGGATTATAGCAATCAGCCCCAGCATTTT	CATKVLDYSNQPQHF
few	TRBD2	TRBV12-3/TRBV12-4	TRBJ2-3	TGTGCCAGCAGTTTCACCCGACTAGCGGGCACAGATACGCAGTATTTT	CASSFTRLAGTDTQYF
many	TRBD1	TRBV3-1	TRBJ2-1	TGTGCCAGCAGCCGAGACAGGGGGTACAATGAGCAGTTCTTC	CASSRDRGYNEQFF
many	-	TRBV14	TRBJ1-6	TGTGCCAGCAGCCAAGAAAGGCGGTCACCCCTCCACTTT	CASSQERRSPLHF
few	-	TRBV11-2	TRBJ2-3	TGTGCCAGCAGCTTAGGAACGGGGTACGGAACAGATACGCAGTATTTT	CASSLGTGYGTDTQYF
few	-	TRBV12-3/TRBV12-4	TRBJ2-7	TGTGCCAGCAGTCGGGGGCCCCACTCCTACGAGCAGTACTTC	CASSRGPHSYEQYF
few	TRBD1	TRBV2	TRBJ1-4	TGTGCCAGCATGGGACAGGGATTTAATGAAAAACTGTTTTTT	CASMGQGFNEKLFF
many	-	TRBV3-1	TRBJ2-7	TGTGCCAGCAGCCAAGATTTCAGTCAGGGTAACGAGCAGTACTTC	CASSQDFSQGNEQYF
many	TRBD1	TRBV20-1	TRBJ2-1	TGCAGTGCTAGAGGGGGGACAGGGCGAAACAATGAGCAGTTCTTC	CSARGGTGRNNEQFF
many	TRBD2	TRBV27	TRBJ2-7	TGTGCCAGCTGGGGGGGGGAAAGGCAGGACCTCGCCTACGAGCAGTACTTC	CASWGGERQDLAYEQYF
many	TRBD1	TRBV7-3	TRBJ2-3	TGTGCCAGCAGCGTCGGACAGGTACCAGATACGCAGTATTTT	CASSVGQVPDTQYF
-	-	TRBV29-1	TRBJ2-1	TGCAGCGTTGGGGTCGGGCGGGAGCAGTTCTTC	CSVGVGREQFF
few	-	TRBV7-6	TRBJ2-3	TGTGCCAGCAGCTTAGGCGACGGCGGGCTTCGCACAGATACGCAGTATTTT	CASSLGDGGLRTDTQYF
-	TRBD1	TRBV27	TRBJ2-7	TGTGCCAGCAGTTTAAGGGACAGGGATGACGAGCAGTACTTC	CASSLRDRDDEQYF